The entry that follows covers one TCR beta chain sequence. Regions amplified from RNA transcripts were the TCR beta CDR3 regions. The HTBI set primed first-round TCR CDR3 RT-PCR. TCRdb used MiXCR to reprocess the multiplex PCR reads, holding one entry per CDR3 protein. The sample lists a few hundred thousand distinct CDR3 sequences, less than 20% occurring once. This entry comes from a study of T cells in Graves' hyperthyroidism and ophthalmopathy. Germline loops: CDR1 SGHTA, CDR2 FQGTGA. The trim removed 0 bases at V and 5 bases at J, leaving 10 bases unmatched. CDR3 length equals 17 residues. This TCR came from a woman younger than 30 with Graves' hyperthyroidism. The sequencing input was blood. This chain joins TRBV7-3 and TRBJ2-5; 9 bases align to TRBD2. The CDR3 DNA sequence: TGTGCCAGCAGCTTAACGAGTAGCGGGGGTCAGGGTGAGACCCAGTACTTC. This sequence encodes CASSLTSSGGQGETQYF.